This entry features one T cell receptor beta chain sequence. Its antigen is still unknown. This sample was included in a study of OX40 agonist ivuxolimab in advanced cancers. Only in-frame clones appear in the TCRdb table, and some are missing; sequencing was by immunoSEQ multiplex PCR. Counted here are around 49,000 clones, around nine tenths occurring once; the ten biggest clones make up 10%. V was pared by 8 bases and J by 8 bases, with 8 bases of the junction left unmatched. The CDR3 is 11 residues long. From germline, CDR1 is SQVTM and CDR2 ANQGSEA. General study points: Partly responding patients at 0.1-3.0 mg/kg showed some of the smallest clonal expansion.

The chain has TRBV29-1 and TRBJ1-1, with 7 bases aligning to TRBD1. The receptor's source is an adult with an advanced solid tumor such as melanoma, head and neck, liver or kidney cancer. The sequenced sample was CD4+ or CD8+ T cells sorted from blood, obtained in a trial of the OX40 agonist ivuxolimab. The CDR3 coding sequence is TGCAGCACCTCGCAGGGGGTAGAAGCTTTCTTT. This gives the protein CSTSQGVEAFF.